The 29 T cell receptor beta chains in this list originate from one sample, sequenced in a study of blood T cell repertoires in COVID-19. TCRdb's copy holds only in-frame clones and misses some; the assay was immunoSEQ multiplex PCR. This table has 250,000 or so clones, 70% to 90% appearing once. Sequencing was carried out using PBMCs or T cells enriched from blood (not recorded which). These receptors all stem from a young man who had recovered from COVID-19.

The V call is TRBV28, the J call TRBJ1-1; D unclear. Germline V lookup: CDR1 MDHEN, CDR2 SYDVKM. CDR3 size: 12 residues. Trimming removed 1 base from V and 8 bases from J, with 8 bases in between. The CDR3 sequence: CASSLSAKEAFF. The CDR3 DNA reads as TGTGCCAGCAGTTTATCAGCGAAGGAAGCTTTCTTT.

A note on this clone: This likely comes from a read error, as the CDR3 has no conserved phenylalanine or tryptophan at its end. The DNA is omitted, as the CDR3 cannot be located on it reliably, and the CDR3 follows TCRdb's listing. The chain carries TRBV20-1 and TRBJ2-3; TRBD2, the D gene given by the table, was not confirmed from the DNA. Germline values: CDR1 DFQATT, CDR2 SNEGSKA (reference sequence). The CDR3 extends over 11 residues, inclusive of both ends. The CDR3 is CSAGLLGGGAV.

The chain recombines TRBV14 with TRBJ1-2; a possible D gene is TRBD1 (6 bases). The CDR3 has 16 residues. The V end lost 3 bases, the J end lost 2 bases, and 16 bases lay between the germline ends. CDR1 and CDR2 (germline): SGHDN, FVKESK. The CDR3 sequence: CASSQARDKLNYGYTF. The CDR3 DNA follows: TGTGCCAGCAGCCAGGCACGGGACAAACTAAACTATGGCTACACCTTC.

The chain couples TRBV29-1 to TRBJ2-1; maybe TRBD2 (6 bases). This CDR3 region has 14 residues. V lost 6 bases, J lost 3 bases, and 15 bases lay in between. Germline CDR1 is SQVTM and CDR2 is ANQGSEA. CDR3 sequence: CSVPVGGDYNEQFF. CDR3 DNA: TGCAGCGTCCCGGTCGGGGGTGACTACAATGAGCAGTTCTTC.

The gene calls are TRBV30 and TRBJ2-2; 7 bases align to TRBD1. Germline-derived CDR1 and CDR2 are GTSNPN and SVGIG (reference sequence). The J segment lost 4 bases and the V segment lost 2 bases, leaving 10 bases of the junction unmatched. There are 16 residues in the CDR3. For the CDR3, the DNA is TGTGCCTGGAGTCCCCCGGGACAGAGGACCACCGGGGAGCTGTTTTTT. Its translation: CAWSPPGQRTTGELFF.

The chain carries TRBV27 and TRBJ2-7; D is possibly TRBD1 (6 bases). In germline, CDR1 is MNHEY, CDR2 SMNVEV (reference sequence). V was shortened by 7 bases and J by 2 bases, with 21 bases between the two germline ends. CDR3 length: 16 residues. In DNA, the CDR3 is TGTGCCAGCACCCAGGGGCTGGGGAGTGACACCTACGAGCAGTACTTC. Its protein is CASTQGLGSDTYEQYF.

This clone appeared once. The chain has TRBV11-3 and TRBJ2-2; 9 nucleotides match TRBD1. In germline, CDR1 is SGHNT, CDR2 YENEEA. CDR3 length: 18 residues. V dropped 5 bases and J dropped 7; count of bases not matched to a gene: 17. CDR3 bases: TGTGCCAGCAGCCAACGGGGCGCCACAGGGGGCTTCGTCGGGGAGCTGTTTTTT. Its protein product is CASSQRGATGGFVGELFF. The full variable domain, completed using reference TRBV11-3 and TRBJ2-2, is EAGVVQSPRYKIIEKKQPVAFWCNPISGHNTLYWYLQNLGQGPELLIRYENEEAVDDSQLPKDRFSAERLKGVDSTLKIQPAELGDSAVYLCASSQRGATGGFVGELFFGEGSRLTVL.

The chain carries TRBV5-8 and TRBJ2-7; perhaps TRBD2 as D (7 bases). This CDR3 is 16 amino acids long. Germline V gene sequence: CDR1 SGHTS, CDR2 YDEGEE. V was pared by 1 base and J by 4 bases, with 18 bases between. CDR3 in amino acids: CASSLLVRGDTYEQYF. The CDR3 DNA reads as TGTGCCAGCAGCTTGCTGGTCCGGGGGGACACTTACGAGCAGTACTTC.

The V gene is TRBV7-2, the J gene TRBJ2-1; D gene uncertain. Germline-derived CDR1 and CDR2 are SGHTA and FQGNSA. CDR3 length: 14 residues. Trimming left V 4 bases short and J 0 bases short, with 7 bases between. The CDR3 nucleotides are TGTGCCAGCAGCTCCGACACCTCCTACAATGAGCAGTTCTTC. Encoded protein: CASSSDTSYNEQFF.

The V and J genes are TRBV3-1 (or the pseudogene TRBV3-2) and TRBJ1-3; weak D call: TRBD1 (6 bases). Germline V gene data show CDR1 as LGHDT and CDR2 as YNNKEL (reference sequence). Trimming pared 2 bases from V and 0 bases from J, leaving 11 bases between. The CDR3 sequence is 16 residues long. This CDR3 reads CASSQQGQSSGNTIYF. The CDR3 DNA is TGTGCCAGCAGCCAACAAGGACAGAGCTCTGGAAACACCATATATTTT.

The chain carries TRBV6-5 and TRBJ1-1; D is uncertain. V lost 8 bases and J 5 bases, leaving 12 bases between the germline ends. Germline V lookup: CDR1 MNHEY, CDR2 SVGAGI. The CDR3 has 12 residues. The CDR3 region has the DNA TGTGCCAGCGAAGCTGGGAGGACTGAAGCTTTCTTT. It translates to CASEAGRTEAFF.

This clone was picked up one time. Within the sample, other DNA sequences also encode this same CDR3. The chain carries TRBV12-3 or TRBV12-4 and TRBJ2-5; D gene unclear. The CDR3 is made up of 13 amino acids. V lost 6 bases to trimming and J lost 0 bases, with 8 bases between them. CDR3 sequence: CASSLNYQETQYF. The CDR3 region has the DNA TGTGCCAGCAGCCTAAATTACCAAGAGACCCAGTACTTC.

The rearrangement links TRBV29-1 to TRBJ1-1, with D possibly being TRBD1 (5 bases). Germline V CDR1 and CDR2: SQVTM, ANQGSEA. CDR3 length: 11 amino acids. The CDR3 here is CSPRRGTEAFF. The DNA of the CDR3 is TGCAGTCCCCGGAGGGGAACTGAAGCTTTCTTT.

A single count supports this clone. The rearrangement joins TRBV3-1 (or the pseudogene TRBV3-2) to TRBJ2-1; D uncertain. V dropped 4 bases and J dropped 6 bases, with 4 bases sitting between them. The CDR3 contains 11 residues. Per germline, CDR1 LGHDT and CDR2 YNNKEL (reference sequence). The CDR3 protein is CASSLRNEQFF. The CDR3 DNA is TGTGCCAGCAGCCTTCGCAATGAGCAGTTCTTC.

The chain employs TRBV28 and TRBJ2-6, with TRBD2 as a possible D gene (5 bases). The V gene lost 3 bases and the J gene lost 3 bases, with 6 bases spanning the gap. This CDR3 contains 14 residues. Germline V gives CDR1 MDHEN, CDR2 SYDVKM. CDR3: CASSFSDGANVLTF. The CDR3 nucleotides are TGTGCCAGCAGTTTTAGCGATGGGGCCAACGTCCTGACTTTC.

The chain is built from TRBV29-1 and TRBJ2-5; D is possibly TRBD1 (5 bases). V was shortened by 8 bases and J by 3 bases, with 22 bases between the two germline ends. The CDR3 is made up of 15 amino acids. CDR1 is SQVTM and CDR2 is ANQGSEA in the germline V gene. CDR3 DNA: TGCAGCTCGGGTCGCAAAGGGGATTCGGAAGAGACCCAGTACTTC. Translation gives CSSGRKGDSEETQYF.

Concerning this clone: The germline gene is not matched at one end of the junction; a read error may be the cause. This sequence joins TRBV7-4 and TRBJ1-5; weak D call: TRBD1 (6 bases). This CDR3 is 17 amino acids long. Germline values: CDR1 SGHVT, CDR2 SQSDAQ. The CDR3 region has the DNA TGCCCCACCACCGCCGGATACGGGGGGGGCAGCAATCAGCCCCAGCATTTT. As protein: CPTTAGYGGGSNQPQHF.

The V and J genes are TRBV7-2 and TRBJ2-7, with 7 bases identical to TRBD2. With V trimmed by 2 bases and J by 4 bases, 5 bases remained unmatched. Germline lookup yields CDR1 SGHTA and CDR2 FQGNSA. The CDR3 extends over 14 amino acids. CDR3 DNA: TGTGCCAGCAGCTTAACGCGGGGGACTTACGAGCAGTACTTC. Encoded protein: CASSLTRGTYEQYF.

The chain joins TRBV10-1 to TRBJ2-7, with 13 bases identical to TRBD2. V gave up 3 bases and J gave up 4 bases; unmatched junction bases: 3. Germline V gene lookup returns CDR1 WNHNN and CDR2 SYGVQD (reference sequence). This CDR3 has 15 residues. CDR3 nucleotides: TGCGCCAGCAGTGACGGGACTAGCGGGACTTACGAGCAGTACTTC. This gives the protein CASSDGTSGTYEQYF.

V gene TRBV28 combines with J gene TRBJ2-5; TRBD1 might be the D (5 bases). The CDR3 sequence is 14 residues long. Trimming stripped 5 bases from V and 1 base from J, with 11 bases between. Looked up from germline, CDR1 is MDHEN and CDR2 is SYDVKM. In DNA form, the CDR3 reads TGTGCCAGCAGTCAACAGGCCTCCCAAGAGACCCAGTACTTC. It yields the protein CASSQQASQETQYF.

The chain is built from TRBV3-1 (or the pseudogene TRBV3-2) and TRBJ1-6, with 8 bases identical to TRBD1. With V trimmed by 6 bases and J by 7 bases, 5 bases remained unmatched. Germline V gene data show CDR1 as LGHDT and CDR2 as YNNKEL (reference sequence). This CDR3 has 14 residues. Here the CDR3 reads CASRRQGSNSPLHF. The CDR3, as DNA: TGTGCCAGCAGAAGACAGGGGTCGAATTCACCCCTCCACTTT.

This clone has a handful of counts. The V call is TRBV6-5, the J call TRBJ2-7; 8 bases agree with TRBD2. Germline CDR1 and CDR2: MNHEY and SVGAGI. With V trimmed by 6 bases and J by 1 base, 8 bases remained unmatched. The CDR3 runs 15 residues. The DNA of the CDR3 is TGTGCCAGCAGCCGGCTAGCGGGCTTATCCTACGAGCAGTACTTC. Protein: CASSRLAGLSYEQYF.

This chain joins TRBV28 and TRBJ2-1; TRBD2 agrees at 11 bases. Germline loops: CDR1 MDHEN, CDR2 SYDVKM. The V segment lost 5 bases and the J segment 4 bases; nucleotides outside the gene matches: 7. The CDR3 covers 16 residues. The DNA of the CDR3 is TGTGCCAGCAGTGGAGGGACTAGCGGTAGATACAATGAGCAGTTCTTC. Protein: CASSGGTSGRYNEQFF.

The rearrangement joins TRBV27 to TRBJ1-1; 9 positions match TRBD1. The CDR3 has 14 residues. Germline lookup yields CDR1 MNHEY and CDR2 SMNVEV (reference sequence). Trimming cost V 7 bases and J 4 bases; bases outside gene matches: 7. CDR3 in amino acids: CASKIGTGTTEAFF. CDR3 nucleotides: TGTGCCAGCAAAATAGGGACAGGGACCACTGAAGCTTTCTTT.

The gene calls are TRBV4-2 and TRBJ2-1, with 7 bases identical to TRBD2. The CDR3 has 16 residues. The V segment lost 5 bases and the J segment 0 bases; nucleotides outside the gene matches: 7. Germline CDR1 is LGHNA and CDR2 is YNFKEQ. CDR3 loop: CASSLRELGSYNEQFF. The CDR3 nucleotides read TGTGCCAGCAGCTTGCGGGAGTTGGGCTCCTACAATGAGCAGTTCTTC.

The CDR3: CASSLDGRAGGELFF. The DNA of the CDR3 is TGTGCCAGCAGCTTAGACGGGAGGGCCGGCGGGGAGCTGTTTTTT. The chain uses TRBV11-3 and TRBJ2-2; 8 bases map to TRBD2. Germline CDR1 SGHNT, CDR2 YENEEA. Trimming cost V 0 bases and J 7 bases; bases outside gene matches: 4. CDR3 length: 15 amino acids.

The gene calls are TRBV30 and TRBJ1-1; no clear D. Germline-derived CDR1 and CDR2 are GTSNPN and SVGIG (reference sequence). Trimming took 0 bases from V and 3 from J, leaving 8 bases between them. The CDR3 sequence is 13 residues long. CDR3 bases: TGTGCCTGGAGTGTACGGGATCACACTGAAGCTTTCTTT. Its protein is CAWSVRDHTEAFF.

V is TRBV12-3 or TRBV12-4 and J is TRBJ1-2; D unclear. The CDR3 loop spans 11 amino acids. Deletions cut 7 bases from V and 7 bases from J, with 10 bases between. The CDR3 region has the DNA TGTGCCAGCACCTTTGGGCTTGGCTACACCTTC. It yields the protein CASTFGLGYTF.

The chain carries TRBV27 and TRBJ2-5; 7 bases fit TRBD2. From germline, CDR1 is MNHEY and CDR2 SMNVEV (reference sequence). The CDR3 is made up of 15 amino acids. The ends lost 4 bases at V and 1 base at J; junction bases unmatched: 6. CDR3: CASSYLGGIQETQYF. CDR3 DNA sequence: TGTGCCAGCAGTTACCTCGGGGGGATCCAAGAGACCCAGTACTTC.